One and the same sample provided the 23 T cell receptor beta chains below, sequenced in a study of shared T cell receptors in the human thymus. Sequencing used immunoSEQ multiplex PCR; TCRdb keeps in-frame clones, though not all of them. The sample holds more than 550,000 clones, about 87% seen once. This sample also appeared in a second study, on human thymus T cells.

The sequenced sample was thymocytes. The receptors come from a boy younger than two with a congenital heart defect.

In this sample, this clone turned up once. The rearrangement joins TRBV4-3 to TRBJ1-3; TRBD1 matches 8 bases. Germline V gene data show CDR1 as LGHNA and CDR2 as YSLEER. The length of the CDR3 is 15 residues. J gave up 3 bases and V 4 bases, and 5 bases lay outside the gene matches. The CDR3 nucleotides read TGCGCCAGCAGCCCTCGGACAGGGAATGGAAACACCATATATTTT. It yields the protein CASSPRTGNGNTIYF.

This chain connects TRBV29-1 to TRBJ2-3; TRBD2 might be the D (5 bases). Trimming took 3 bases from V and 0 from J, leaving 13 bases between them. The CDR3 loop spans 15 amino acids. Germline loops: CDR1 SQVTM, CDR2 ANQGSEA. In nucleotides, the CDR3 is TGCAGCGTTGATTGGACTCTCCCTAGCACAGATACGCAGTATTTT. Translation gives CSVDWTLPSTDTQYF.

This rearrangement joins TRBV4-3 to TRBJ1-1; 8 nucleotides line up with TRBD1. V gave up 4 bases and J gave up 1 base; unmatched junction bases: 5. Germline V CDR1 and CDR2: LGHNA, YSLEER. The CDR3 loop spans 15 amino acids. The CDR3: CASSPTGAENTEAFF. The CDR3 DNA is TGCGCCAGCAGCCCGACAGGGGCGGAGAACACTGAAGCTTTCTTT.

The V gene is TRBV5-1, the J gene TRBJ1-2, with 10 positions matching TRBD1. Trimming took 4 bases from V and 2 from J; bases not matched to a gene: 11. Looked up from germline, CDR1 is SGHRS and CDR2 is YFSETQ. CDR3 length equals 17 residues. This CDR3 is CASSPGPGTGENYGYTF. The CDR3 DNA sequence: TGCGCCAGCAGCCCAGGGCCCGGGACAGGGGAAAACTATGGCTACACCTTC.

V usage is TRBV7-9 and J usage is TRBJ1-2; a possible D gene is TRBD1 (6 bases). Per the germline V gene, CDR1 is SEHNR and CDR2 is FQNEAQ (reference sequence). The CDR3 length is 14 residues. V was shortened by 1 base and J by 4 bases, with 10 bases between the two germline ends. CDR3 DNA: TGTGCCAGCAGCTTAGGGCGGACAGCCTATGGCTACACCTTC. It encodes CASSLGRTAYGYTF.

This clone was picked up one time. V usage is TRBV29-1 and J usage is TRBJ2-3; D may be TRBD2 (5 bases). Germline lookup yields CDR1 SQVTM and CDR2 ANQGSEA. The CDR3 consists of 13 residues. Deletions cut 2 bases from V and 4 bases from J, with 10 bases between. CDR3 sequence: CSVETRTPDTQYF. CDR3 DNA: TGCAGCGTTGAAACCCGGACTCCAGATACGCAGTATTTT.

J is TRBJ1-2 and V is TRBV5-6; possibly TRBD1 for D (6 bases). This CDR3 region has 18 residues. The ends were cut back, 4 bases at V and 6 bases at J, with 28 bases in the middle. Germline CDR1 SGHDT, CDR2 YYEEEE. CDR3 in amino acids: CASSGRLPGVNHRDGYTF. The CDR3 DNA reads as TGTGCCAGCAGCGGGCGGTTGCCAGGGGTGAATCATCGGGATGGCTACACCTTC.

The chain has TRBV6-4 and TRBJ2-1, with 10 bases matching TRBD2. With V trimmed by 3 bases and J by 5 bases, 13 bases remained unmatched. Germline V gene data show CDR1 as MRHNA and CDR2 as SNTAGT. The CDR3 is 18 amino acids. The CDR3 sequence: CASSESSSGSPLNNEQFF. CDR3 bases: TGTGCCAGCAGTGAAAGCTCTAGCGGGAGCCCGCTCAACAATGAGCAGTTCTTC.

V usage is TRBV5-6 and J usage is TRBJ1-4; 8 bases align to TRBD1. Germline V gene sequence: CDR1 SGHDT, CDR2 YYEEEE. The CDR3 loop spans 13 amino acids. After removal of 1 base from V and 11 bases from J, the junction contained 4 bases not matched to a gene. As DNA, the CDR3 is TGTGCCAGCAGCTTGAGGACAGGGCCGAAACTGTTTTTT. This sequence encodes CASSLRTGPKLFF.

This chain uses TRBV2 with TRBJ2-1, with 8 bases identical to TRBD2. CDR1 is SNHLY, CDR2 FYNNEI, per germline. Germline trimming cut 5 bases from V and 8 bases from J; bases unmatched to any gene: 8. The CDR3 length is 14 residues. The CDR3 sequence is CASSFPGLDDEQFF. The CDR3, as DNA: TGTGCCAGCAGTTTCCCGGGACTAGACGATGAGCAGTTCTTC.

The CDR3 coding sequence is TGTGCCAGCAGTTACACCCTACCCTACAATGAGCAGTTCTTC. Amino acids: CASSYTLPYNEQFF. This chain connects TRBV6-5 to TRBJ2-1, with D uncertain. This CDR3 region has 14 residues. Germline V gene lookup returns CDR1 MNHEY and CDR2 SVGAGI. V was clipped by 2 bases and J by 2 bases, with 7 bases between them.

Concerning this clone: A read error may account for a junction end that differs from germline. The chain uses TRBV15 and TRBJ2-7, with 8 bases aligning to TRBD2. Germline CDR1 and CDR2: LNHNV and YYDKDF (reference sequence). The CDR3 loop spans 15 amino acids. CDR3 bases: TGTGCCGCCAGCTGCCTAGCGGGTAAATCCTACGAGCAGTACTTC. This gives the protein CAASCLAGKSYEQYF.

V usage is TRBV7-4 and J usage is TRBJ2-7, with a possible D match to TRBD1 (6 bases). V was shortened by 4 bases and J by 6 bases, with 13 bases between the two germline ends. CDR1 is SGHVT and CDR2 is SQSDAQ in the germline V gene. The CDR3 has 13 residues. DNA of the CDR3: TGTGCCAGCAGCTCCCAGACAGGATCCGAGCAGTACTTC. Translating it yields CASSSQTGSEQYF.

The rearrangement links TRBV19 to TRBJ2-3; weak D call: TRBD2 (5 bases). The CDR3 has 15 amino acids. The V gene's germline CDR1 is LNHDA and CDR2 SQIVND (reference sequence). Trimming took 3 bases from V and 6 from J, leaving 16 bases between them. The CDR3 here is CASSMDRGRKDTQYF. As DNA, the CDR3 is TGTGCCAGTAGTATGGACCGCGGGCGAAAGGATACGCAGTATTTT.

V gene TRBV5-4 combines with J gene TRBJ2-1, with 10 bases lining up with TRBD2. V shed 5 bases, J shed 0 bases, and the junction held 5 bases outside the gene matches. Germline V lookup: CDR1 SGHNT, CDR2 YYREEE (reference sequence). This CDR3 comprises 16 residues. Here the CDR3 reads CASSPSSGSSYNEQFF. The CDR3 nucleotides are TGTGCCAGCAGTCCCTCTAGCGGGAGCTCCTACAATGAGCAGTTCTTC.

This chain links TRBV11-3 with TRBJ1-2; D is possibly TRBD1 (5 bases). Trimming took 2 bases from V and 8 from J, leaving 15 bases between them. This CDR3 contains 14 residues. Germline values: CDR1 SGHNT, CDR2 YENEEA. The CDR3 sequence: CASSLFGRVRGYTF. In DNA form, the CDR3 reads TGTGCCAGCAGCTTATTCGGCAGGGTGAGGGGCTACACCTTC. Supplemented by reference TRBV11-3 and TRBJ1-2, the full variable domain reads EAGVVQSPRYKIIEKKQPVAFWCNPISGHNTLYWYLQNLGQGPELLIRYENEEAVDDSQLPKDRFSAERLKGVDSTLKIQPAELGDSAVYLCASSLFGRVRGYTFGSGTRLTVV.

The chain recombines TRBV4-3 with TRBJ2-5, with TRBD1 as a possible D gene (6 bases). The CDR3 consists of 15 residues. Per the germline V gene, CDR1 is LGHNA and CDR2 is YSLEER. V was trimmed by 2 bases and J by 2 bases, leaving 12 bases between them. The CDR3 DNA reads TGCGCCAGCAGCCAAACCCAGGGGTCTCAAGAGACCCAGTACTTC. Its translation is CASSQTQGSQETQYF.

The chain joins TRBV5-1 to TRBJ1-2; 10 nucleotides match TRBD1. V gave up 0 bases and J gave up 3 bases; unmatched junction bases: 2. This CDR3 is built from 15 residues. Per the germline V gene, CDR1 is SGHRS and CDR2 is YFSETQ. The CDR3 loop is CASSLGQGAHYGYTF. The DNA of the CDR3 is TGCGCCAGCAGCTTGGGACAGGGGGCTCACTATGGCTACACCTTC.

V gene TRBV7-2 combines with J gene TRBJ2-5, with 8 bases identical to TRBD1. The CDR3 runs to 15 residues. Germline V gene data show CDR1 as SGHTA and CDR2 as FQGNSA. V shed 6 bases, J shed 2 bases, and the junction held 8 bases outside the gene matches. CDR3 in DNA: TGTGCCAGCAGGTCCAGGGGGCGCCAGCAAGAGACCCAGTACTTC. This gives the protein CASRSRGRQQETQYF. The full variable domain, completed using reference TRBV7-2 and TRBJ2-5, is GAGVSQSPSNKVTEKGKDVELRCDPISGHTALYWYRQSLGQGLEFLIYFQGNSAPDKSGLPSDRFSAERTGGSVSTLTIQRTQQEDSAVYLCASRSRGRQQETQYFGPGTRLLVL.

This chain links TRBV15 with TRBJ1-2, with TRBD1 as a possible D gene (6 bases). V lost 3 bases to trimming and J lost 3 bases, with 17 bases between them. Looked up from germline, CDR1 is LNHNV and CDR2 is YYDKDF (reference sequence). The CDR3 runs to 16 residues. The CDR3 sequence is CATSRTQGTQDYGYTF. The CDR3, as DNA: TGTGCCACCAGCAGGACGCAGGGGACGCAGGACTATGGCTACACCTTC.

The CDR3 DNA is TGCGCCAGCAGCCTGGCGTTAGAGCCAGATACGCAGTATTTT. Its translation is CASSLALEPDTQYF. The rearrangement links TRBV5-1 to TRBJ2-3; D gene uncertain. CDR1 is SGHRS and CDR2 is YFSETQ in the germline V gene. This CDR3 is built from 14 residues. The V end was cut by 4 bases, the J end by 4 bases, with 13 bases between.

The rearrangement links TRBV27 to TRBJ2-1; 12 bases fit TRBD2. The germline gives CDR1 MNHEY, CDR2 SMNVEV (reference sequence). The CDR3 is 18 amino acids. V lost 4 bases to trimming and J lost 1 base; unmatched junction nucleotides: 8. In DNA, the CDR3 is TGTGCCAGCAGTTCCCCAGGACTAGCGGGATCATCCTACAATGAGCAGTTCTTC. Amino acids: CASSSPGLAGSSYNEQFF.

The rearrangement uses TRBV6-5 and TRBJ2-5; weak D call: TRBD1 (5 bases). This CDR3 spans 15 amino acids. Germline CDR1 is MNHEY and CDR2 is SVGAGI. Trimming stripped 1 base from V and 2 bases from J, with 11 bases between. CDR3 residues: CASSYWLAGQETQYF. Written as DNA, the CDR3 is TGTGCCAGCAGTTACTGGTTGGCAGGGCAAGAGACCCAGTACTTC.